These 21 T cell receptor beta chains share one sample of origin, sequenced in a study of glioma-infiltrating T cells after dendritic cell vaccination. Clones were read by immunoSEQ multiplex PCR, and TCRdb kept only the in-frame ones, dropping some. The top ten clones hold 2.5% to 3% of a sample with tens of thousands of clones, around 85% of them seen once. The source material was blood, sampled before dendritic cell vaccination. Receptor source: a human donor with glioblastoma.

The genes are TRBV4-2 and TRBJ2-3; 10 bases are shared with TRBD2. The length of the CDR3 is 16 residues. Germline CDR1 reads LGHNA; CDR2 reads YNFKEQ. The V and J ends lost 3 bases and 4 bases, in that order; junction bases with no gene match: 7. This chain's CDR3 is CASSHTHSGGADTQYF. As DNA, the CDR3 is TGTGCCAGCAGCCATACCCACAGCGGGGGGGCAGATACGCAGTATTTT.

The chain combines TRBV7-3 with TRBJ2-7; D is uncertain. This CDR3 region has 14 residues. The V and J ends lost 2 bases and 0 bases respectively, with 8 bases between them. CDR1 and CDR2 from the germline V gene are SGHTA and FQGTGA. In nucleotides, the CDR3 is TGTGCCAGCAGCTTAGATTACAGCTCCTACGAGCAGTACTTC. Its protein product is CASSLDYSSYEQYF.

The CDR3 loop reads CASSLLAGEHEQYF. The DNA of the CDR3 is TGTGCCAGCAGCTTACTAGCGGGAGAACACGAGCAGTACTTC. This chain joins TRBV5-4 and TRBJ2-7, with TRBD2 matching 11 bases. CDR3 size: 14 residues. CDR1 is SGHNT, CDR2 YYREEE, per germline (reference sequence). The V gene end was trimmed by 2 bases and the J gene end by 5 bases; junction bases not matched to a gene: 3.

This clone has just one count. CDR3 sequence: CASTQGAGELFF. CDR3 DNA: TGTGCCAGCACGCAGGGCGCCGGGGAGCTGTTTTTT. The rearrangement joins TRBV2 to TRBJ2-2; tentative D call: TRBD1 (5 bases). The CDR3 contains 12 residues. V was clipped by 7 bases and J by 6 bases, with 9 bases between them. Germline V lookup: CDR1 SNHLY, CDR2 FYNNEI.

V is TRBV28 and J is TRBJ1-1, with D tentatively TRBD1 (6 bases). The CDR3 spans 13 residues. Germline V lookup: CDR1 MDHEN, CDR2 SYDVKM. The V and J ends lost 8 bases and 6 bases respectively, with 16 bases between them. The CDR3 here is CASLSVGTSEAFF. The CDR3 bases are TGTGCCAGCCTATCGGTGGGGACATCTGAAGCTTTCTTT.

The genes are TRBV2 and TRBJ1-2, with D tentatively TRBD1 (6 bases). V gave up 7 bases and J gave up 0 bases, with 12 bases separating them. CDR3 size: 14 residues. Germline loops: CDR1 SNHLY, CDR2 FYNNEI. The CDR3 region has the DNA TGTGCCAGCACCCGGACAGAAGCTAACTATGGCTACACCTTC. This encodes CASTRTEANYGYTF.

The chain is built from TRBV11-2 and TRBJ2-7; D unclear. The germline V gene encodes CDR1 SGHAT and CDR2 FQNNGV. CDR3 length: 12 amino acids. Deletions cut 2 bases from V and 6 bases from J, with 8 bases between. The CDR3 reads CASSLKELEQYF. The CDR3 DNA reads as TGTGCCAGCAGCTTAAAAGAGCTCGAGCAGTACTTC.

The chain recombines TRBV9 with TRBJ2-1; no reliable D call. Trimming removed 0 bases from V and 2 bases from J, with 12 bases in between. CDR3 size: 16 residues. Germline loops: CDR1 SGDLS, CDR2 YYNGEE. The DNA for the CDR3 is TGTGCCAGCAGCGTAGATTCCGGGTCTACCTACAATGAGCAGTTCTTC. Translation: CASSVDSGSTYNEQFF.

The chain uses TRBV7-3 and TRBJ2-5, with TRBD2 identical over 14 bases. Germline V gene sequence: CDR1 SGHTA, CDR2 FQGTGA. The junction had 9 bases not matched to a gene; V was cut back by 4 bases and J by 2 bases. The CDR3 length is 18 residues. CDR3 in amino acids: CASSSNVGLAGVQETQYF. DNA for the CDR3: TGTGCCAGCAGCTCTAACGTGGGACTAGCGGGAGTGCAAGAGACCCAGTACTTC.

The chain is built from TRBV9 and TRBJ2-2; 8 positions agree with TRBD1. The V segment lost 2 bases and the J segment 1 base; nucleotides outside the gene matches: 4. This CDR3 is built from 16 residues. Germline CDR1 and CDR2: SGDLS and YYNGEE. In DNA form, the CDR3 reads TGTGCCAGCAGCGTCGGGACAGGTCTGAACACCGGGGAGCTGTTTTTT. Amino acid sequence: CASSVGTGLNTGELFF.

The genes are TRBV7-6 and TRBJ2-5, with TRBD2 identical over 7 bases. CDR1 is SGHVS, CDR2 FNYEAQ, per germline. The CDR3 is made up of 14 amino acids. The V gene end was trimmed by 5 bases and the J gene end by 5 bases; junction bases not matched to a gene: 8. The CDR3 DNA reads TGTGCCAGCAGCGCCAGCGGGGAGGGGGAGACCCAGTACTTC. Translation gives CASSASGEGETQYF.

The chain's CDR3 is CSALGNLRNEQYF. In DNA form, the CDR3 reads TGCAGCGCCTTGGGCAACCTCCGTAACGAGCAGTACTTC. The genes are TRBV29-1 and TRBJ2-7; no definite D call. This CDR3 comprises 13 residues. CDR1 and CDR2 (germline): SQVTM, ANQGSEA. The V end was cut by 7 bases, the J end by 5 bases, with 18 bases between.

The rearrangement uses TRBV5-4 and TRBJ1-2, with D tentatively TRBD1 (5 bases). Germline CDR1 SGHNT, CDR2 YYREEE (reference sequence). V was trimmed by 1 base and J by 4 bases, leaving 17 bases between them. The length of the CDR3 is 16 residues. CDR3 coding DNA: TGTGCCAGCAGCTTGTCGGAGGGGCTGCCCCCCTATGGCTACACCTTC. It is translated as CASSLSEGLPPYGYTF.

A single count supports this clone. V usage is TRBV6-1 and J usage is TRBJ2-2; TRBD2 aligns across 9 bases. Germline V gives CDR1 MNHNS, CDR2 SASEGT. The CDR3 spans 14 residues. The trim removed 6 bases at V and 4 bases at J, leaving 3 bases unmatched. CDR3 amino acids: CASRRGGPTGELFF. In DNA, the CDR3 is TGTGCCAGCAGGCGGGGGGGCCCCACCGGGGAGCTGTTTTTT.

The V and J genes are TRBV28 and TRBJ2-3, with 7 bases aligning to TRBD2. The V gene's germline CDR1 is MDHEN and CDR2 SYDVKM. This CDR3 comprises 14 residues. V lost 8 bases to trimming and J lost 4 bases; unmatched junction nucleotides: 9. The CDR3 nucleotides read TGTGCCAGCCTCGGCGGGAGCGGGGCAGATACGCAGTATTTT. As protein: CASLGGSGADTQYF.

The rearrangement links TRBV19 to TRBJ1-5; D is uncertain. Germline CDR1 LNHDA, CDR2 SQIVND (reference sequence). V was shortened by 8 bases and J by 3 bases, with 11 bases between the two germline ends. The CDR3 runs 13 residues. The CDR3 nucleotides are TGTGCCAGTTCGGAGGGTCACAATCAGCCCCAGCATTTT. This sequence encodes CASSEGHNQPQHF. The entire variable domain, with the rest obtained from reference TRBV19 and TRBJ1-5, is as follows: DGGITQSPKYLFRKEGQNVTLSCEQNLNHDAMYWYRQDPGQGLRLIYYSQIVNDFQKGDIAEGYSVSREKKESFPLTVTSAQKNPTAFYLCASSEGHNQPQHFGDGTRLSIL.

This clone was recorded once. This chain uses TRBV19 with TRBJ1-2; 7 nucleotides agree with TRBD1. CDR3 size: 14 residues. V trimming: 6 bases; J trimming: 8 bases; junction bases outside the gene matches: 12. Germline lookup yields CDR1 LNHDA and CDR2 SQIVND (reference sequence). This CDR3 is CASRATGVLEGYTF. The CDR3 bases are TGTGCCAGTAGGGCTACAGGGGTCTTAGAAGGCTACACCTTC.

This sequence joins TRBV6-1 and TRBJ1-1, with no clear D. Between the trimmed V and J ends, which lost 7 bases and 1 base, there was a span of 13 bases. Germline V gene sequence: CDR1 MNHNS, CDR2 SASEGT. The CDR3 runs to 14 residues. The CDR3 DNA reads TGTGCCAGCAAAACTCAGGCTCAGAACACTGAAGCTTTCTTT. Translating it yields CASKTQAQNTEAFF.

CDR3 sequence: CASSLAGVTEAFF. The DNA of the CDR3 is TGCGCCAGCAGCTTGGCCGGGGTCACTGAAGCTTTCTTT. This chain joins TRBV5-1 and TRBJ1-1; D is uncertain. V lost 0 bases, J lost 4 bases, and 7 bases lay in between. The CDR3 loop spans 13 amino acids. From germline, CDR1 is SGHRS and CDR2 YFSETQ.

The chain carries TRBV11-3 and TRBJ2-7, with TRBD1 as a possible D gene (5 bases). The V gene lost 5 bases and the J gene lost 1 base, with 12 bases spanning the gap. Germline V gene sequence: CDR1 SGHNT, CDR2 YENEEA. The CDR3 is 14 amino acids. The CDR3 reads CASSLQDASYEQYF. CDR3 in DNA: TGTGCCAGCAGCCTACAGGATGCTTCCTACGAGCAGTACTTC.

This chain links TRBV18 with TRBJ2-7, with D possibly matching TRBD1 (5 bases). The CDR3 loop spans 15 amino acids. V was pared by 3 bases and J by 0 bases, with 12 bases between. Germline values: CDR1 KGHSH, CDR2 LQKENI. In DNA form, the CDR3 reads TGTGCCAGCTCACCCTGGGCACAGGCCTCCTACGAGCAGTACTTC. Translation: CASSPWAQASYEQYF.